Below, one T cell receptor beta chain is given with its context. Its matching antigen is unknown. The data derive from a study of CD4 T cells in relation to SARS-CoV-2 and coronaviruses. Across the whole study: PBMCs were cultured with antigen for roughly 11 days before TCR beta sequencing. The restricting HLA molecule for shared crossreactive spike epitopes was mapped. General study results and limits: Samples before the pandemic and after infection were not matched within any donor.

The germline V and J ends were trimmed by 6 bases and 7 bases, with 9 bases remaining between them. This CDR3 contains 11 residues. Germline CDR1 and CDR2: ENHRY and SYGVKD. The unexposed donors gave CD4+ T cells in about 2011-2019, prior to COVID-19. CD4+ T cells were isolated from the cells after about ten days of culture. Unexposed-donor CD4+ T cells were probed with SARS-CoV-2 S/N and four cold-coronavirus spikes, cells permitting. The assay was immunoSEQ multiplex PCR, and TCRdb's table has in-frame clones only and misses some. The data hold 20,000 to 25,000 clones, with less than 75% observed a single time.

The sequencing sample was made of CD4+ T cells from PBMCs, cultured in vitro. This sequence was found in a human donor in good health. The chain links TRBV10-3 to TRBJ1-1; D not certain. This CDR3 is CAIREEVEAFF. CDR3 sequence (DNA): TGTGCCATCAGGGAGGAGGTTGAAGCTTTCTTT.